This TCR beta chain was recovered during a study of cytomegalovirus exposure and HLA in healthy donors. In the study overall: As released early, the data held roughly 85 million unique TCRs from HLA-typed donors.

A multiplex PCR was run with 60 Vbeta primers and 13 Jbeta primers. Sequencing used immunoSEQ multiplex PCR; TCRdb keeps in-frame clones, though not all of them. The table includes about 100,000 clones, 60% to 80% detected once. As for this clone: The antigen is undetermined.

General study findings and limits: A later analysis reportedly identified an Asian-associated ancestry cluster as carrying fewer N-insertions than the 666-donor mean.

The CDR3 length is 14 residues. Trimming took 5 bases from V and 3 from J, leaving 13 bases between them. Germline values: CDR1 ENHRY, CDR2 SYGVKD. The rearrangement joins TRBV10-3 to TRBJ2-5, with D possibly being TRBD2 (7 bases). The source material was PBMCs. The receptor's source is a male donor in good health and CMV-seropositive. CDR3 coding DNA: TGTGCCATCAGTCCCCGGGGGGCGGAAGAGACCCAGTACTTC. Protein: CAISPRGAEETQYF.